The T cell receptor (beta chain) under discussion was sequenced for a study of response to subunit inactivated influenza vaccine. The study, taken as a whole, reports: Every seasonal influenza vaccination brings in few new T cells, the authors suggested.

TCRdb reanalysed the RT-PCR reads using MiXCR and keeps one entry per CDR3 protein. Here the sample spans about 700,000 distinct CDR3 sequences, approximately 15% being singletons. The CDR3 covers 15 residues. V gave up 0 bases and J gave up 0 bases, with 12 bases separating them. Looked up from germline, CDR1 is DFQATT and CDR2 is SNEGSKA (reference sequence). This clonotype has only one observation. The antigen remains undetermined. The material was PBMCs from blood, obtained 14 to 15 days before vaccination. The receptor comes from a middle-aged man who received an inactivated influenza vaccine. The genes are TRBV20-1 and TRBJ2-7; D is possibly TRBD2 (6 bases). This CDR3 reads CSAREGGTSSYEQYF. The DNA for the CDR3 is TGCAGTGCTAGAGAGGGGGGTACGAGCTCCTACGAGCAGTACTTC.